This T cell receptor (beta chain) was sequenced for a study of blood T cell repertoires in COVID-19. The overall study: COVID-19 samples collected from the United States, Italy and Spain covered acute and convalescent phases. PBMCs, B-cell-depleted T cells, or T cells provided the cDNA or gDNA that made up the material.

With 2 bases removed from V and 2 bases from J, the gap between germline ends came to 9 bases. Looked up from germline, CDR1 is MNHNS and CDR2 is SASEGT. The CDR3 runs to 14 residues. In the source study's methods: Reference gene primer amplification in the assay estimated nucleated cell counts. Repertoires were generated with immunoSEQ multiplex PCR, while TCRdb's copy carries only in-frame clones and drops some. That table is the source of V, J and clone size, and D and trimming were worked out from the DNA. The table lists more than 250,000 clones, 86% of them singletons, with roughly 1.6% in the top ten.

The rearrangement uses TRBV6-1 and TRBJ1-2; a possible D gene is TRBD1 (6 bases). This receptor was identified in a woman between 45 and 65 years old with acute or convalescent COVID-19. Sequenced sample: peripheral blood. The CDR3 loop is CASSEFGGNYGYTF. In DNA, the CDR3 is TGTGCCAGCAGTGAATTTGGGGGCAACTATGGCTACACCTTC.